This TCR beta chain is drawn from a study of cytomegalovirus exposure and HLA in healthy donors. Unmatched junction bases numbered 6, after V lost 4 bases and J lost 8 bases. The CDR3 runs to 14 residues. Looked up from germline, CDR1 is MGHDK and CDR2 is SYGVNS. PCR employed 60 Vbeta and 13 Jbeta primers. Generated by immunoSEQ multiplex PCR, the TCRdb table keeps only in-frame clones and is missing some. Seen here are around 130,000 clones, around four fifths observed once, and the top ten hold around 2.1%. The V gene is TRBV25-1, the J gene TRBJ1-4; 8 bases map to TRBD1. The TCR comes from a woman aged 35 to 49 in good health and CMV-seropositive. Sequenced sample: PBMCs. The DNA for the CDR3 is TGTGCCAGCAGTGGGCGACAGGGGAACGAAAAACTGTTTTTT. Translation: CASSGRQGNEKLFF.